These 10 T cell receptor beta chains came from one sample sequenced in a study of T cell responses to AZD1222 COVID-19 vaccine. Sequencing was performed with immunoSEQ multiplex PCR; in TCRdb, only in-frame clones are kept and a portion is missing. The sample has 95,000 to 100,000 clones; 85% to 90% are singletons. Here the sequenced sample was peripheral blood, taken 28 days after the second AZD1222 dose. These receptors all come from an adult who received the AZD1222 COVID-19 vaccine.

The J gene is TRBJ2-3, the V gene TRBV6-5; D may be TRBD1 (5 bases). The CDR3 runs to 14 residues. Looked up from germline, CDR1 is MNHEY and CDR2 is SVGAGI. Deletions cut 7 bases from V and 4 bases from J, with 15 bases between. CDR3 region: CASTPSGQADTQYF. The CDR3 nucleotides are TGTGCCAGCACCCCCTCAGGGCAGGCAGATACGCAGTATTTT.

The chain links TRBV3-1 (or the pseudogene TRBV3-2) to TRBJ2-7, with 10 bases fitting TRBD2. CDR1 LGHDT and CDR2 YNNKEL come from the germline V gene (reference sequence). J lost 2 bases, V lost 4 bases, and 5 bases had no gene match. The CDR3 spans 15 residues. The CDR3: CASSPQAGGAYEQYF. The DNA for the CDR3 is TGTGCCAGCAGCCCCCAAGCGGGAGGGGCCTACGAGCAGTACTTC.

This sequence joins TRBV7-9 and TRBJ1-4, with unresolved D. Germline V gene lookup returns CDR1 SEHNR and CDR2 FQNEAQ (reference sequence). The CDR3 contains 12 residues. Trimming removed 5 bases at V and 13 bases at J, with 14 bases between. CDR3 DNA: TGTGCCAGCAGCCCTCGCTACGATCGACTGTTTTTT. Its protein product is CASSPRYDRLFF. The whole variable domain, filled in from reference TRBV7-9 and TRBJ1-4, reads DTGVSQNPRHKITKRGQNVTFRCDPISEHNRLYWYRQTLGQGPEFLTYFQNEAQLEKSRLLSDRFSAERPKGSFSTLEIQRTEQGDSAMYLCASSPRYDRLFFGSGTQLSVL.

The chain is built from TRBV7-3 and TRBJ1-1; the D gene is possibly TRBD1 (5 bases). Germline-derived CDR1 and CDR2 are SGHTA and FQGTGA. This CDR3 comprises 14 residues. The V and J ends lost 3 bases and 4 bases respectively, with 12 bases between them. The CDR3 DNA is TGTGCCAGCAGCTTGGCAGGGACGAGCACTGAAGCTTTCTTT. It translates to CASSLAGTSTEAFF.

In this sample, this clone turned up once. This chain uses TRBV5-1 with TRBJ2-7; 7 positions agree with TRBD1. Germline trimming cut 4 bases from V and 5 bases from J; bases unmatched to any gene: 15. This CDR3 region has 16 residues. Germline CDR1 is SGHRS and CDR2 is YFSETQ. The DNA of the CDR3 is TGCGCCAGCAGCAGGGGGCAGAGGGGCGGTCCAAACGAGCAGTACTTC. It encodes CASSRGQRGGPNEQYF.

This chain links TRBV4-1 with TRBJ1-5; no clear D gene. Germline V gene data show CDR1 as MGHRA and CDR2 as YSYEKL. V was clipped by 0 bases and J by 2 bases, with 8 bases between them. CDR3 length equals 15 residues. The CDR3 DNA follows: TGCGCCAGCAGCCAAGAGGGGATCGGCAATCAGCCCCAGCATTTT. The encoded protein is CASSQEGIGNQPQHF.

The V call is TRBV27, the J call TRBJ2-3; TRBD2 matches 8 bases. J lost 3 bases, V lost 2 bases, and 7 bases had no gene match. The CDR3 runs 16 residues. Per the germline V gene, CDR1 is MNHEY and CDR2 is SMNVEV (reference sequence). The CDR3 DNA reads as TGTGCCAGCAGTTTAGGACTAGCCCCAGGGACAGATACGCAGTATTTT. Protein sequence: CASSLGLAPGTDTQYF.

Concerning this clone itself: The sample has other DNA sequences that encode this CDR3 too. The rearrangement uses TRBV27 and TRBJ2-7; the match to TRBD1 covers 9 bases. Germline CDR1 reads MNHEY; CDR2 reads SMNVEV (reference sequence). V shed 3 bases, J shed 2 bases, and the junction held 5 bases outside the gene matches. There are 15 residues in the CDR3. CDR3 DNA sequence: TGTGCCAGCAGTTTGGGACAGGGACCGACCTACGAGCAGTACTTC. This encodes CASSLGQGPTYEQYF.

The V and J genes are TRBV10-3 and TRBJ1-5, with 8 bases that match TRBD1. Germline values: CDR1 ENHRY, CDR2 SYGVKD. This CDR3 spans 13 amino acids. Losses at the gene ends were 10 bases for V and 7 bases for J; bases not matched to a gene: 9. This CDR3 is CATMPGTGQPQHF. Written as DNA, the CDR3 is TGTGCCACCATGCCCGGGACAGGCCAGCCCCAGCATTTT.

This chain links TRBV7-9 with TRBJ2-7; D ambiguous. V dropped 5 bases and J dropped 2 bases, with 7 bases sitting between them. In germline, CDR1 is SEHNR, CDR2 FQNEAQ (reference sequence). The CDR3 spans 12 residues. CDR3 protein: CASSQTAYEQYF. CDR3 DNA: TGTGCCAGCAGCCAAACAGCCTACGAGCAGTACTTC.